The entry that follows covers one T cell receptor (beta chain) sequence. Its target is not known. This CDR3 contains 12 residues. Germline V gene sequence: CDR1 LGHDT, CDR2 YNNKEL (reference sequence). The V end lost 2 bases, the J end lost 3 bases, and 1 base lay between the germline ends. The data stem from a study of T cell responses to AZD1222 COVID-19 vaccine. Overall study findings and caveats: Repertoire collection took place solely once the T cell response had peaked.

Pooled in the analysis were second doses at about 4 or about 12 weeks. This table comes from immunoSEQ multiplex PCR, and its TCRdb copy is limited to in-frame clones, with some not included. The sample shows roughly 150,000 clones, approximately 91% of them seen only once. The specimen comprised peripheral blood, sampled 28 days after the second AZD1222 dose. The clonotype was recovered from an adult who received the AZD1222 COVID-19 vaccine. This sequence joins TRBV3-1 (or the pseudogene TRBV3-2) and TRBJ2-2, with D uncertain. The CDR3 region has the DNA TGTGCCAGCAGCCAACACACCGGGGAGCTGTTTTTT. This gives the protein CASSQHTGELFF.